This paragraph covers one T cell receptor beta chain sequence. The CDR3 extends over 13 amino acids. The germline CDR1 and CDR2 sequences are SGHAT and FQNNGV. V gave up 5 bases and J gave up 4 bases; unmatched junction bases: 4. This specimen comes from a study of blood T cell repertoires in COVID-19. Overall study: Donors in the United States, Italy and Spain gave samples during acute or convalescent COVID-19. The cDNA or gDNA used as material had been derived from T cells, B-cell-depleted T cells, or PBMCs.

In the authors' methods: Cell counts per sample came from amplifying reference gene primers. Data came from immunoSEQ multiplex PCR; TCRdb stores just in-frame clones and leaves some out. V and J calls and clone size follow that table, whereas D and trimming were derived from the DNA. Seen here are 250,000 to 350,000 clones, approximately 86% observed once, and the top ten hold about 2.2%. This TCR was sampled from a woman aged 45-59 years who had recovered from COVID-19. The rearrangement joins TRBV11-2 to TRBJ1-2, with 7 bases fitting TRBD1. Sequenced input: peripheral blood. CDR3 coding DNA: TGTGCCAGCAGCCCACAGGGGAGCTATGGCTACACCTTC. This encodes CASSPQGSYGYTF.